These T cell receptor beta chains were read from a single sample in a study of T cell responses to AZD1222 COVID-19 vaccine. The table came from immunoSEQ multiplex PCR; TCRdb's copy has only in-frame clones and leaves some out. The sample contains 84,000 or so clones, about 90% of which appear only once. The sample was peripheral blood, taken on day 0 of AZD1222 vaccination. The receptors were sampled from an adult in good health. Both conserved end residues are part of each CDR3. A D gene is named only where the DNA matches it firmly. Expanded clones get a size class; other rows say once, few or many, or leave the size out.

>TRBJ2-1|TRBD1|TRBV18|.
CASSPQGDRGEQFF
TGTGCCAGCTCACCGCAGGGGGACAGGGGGGAGCAGTTCTTC
>TRBJ1-6|TRBD1|TRBV25-1|.
CASSTQGVTGASPLHF
TGTGCCAGCAGCACTCAGGGTGTGACAGGGGCTTCACCCCTCCACTTT
>TRBJ2-2|.|TRBV30|.
CAWNWRSSNTGELFF
TGTGCCTGGAACTGGAGGTCCTCGAACACCGGGGAGCTGTTTTTT
>TRBJ2-7|TRBD2|TRBV7-9|.
CASSLLLSGSFDEQYF
TGTGCCAGCAGCTTATTGTTAAGCGGGAGTTTCGACGAGCAGTACTTC
>TRBJ2-1|.|TRBV29-1|.
CSVGRAPNEQFF
TGCAGCGTTGGAAGGGCCCCCAATGAGCAGTTCTTC
>TRBJ2-7|.|TRBV9|few
CASSVGGRTYEQYF
TGTGCCAGCAGCGTAGGGGGACGGACCTACGAGCAGTACTTC
>TRBJ2-2|.|TRBV5-4|.
CASSLIGAGELFF
TGTGCCAGCAGCTTAATAGGGGCCGGGGAGCTGTTTTTT
>TRBJ2-6|TRBD1|TRBV6-2/TRBV6-3|.
CASSPTGTGSLSGANVLTF
TGTGCCAGCAGTCCGACCGGGACAGGGAGCTTATCTGGGGCCAACGTCCTGACTTTC
>TRBJ1-2|.|TRBV7-9|.
CASSPGQIYGYTF
TGTGCCAGCAGCCCCGGACAGATCTATGGCTACACCTTC
>TRBJ2-7|.|TRBV21-1|.
CAGTAAPIEQYF
TGTGCCGGGACTGCTGCTCCTATCGAGCAGTACTTC
>TRBJ2-7|TRBD1|TRBV6-5|once
CASSSGTGGEQYF
TGTGCCAGCAGTTCTGGGACAGGGGGCGAGCAGTACTTC
>TRBJ1-3|TRBD1|TRBV6-1|.
CASSDPGGYVSGNTIYF
TGTGCCAGCAGTGATCCAGGGGGTTACGTGTCTGGAAACACCATATATTTT
>TRBJ2-7|.|TRBV6-1|.
CASSEYSSEQYF
TGTGCCAGCAGTGAATACAGCAGCGAGCAGTACTTC
>TRBJ2-3|TRBD2|TRBV7-3|.
CASSPNQRGSTDTQYF
TGTGCCAGCAGCCCAAACCAGCGGGGGAGCACAGATACGCAGTATTTT
>TRBJ2-1|TRBD2|TRBV6-4|.
CATSPSASGYNEQFF
TGTGCCACCAGCCCGTCGGCTAGCGGTTACAATGAGCAGTTCTTC
>TRBJ1-2|.|TRBV6-5|.
CASSYSPLAGAKGYTF
TGTGCCAGCAGTTACTCTCCCCTCGCGGGGGCGAAGGGCTACACCTTC
>TRBJ2-5|.|TRBV11-1|.
CASSSAEGSLSQETQYF
TGTGCCAGCAGCTCAGCGGAAGGGAGCTTATCCCAAGAGACCCAGTACTTC
>TRBJ1-1|.|TRBV12-3/TRBV12-4|.
CASSLKGMAFF
TGTGCCAGCAGTTTGAAGGGTATGGCTTTCTTT
>TRBJ2-7|TRBD2|TRBV11-2|.
CASSPPTGSGRAVSEQYF
TGTGCCAGCAGCCCCCCTACGGGGAGCGGGAGGGCCGTCTCCGAGCAGTACTTC
>TRBJ2-1|.|TRBV5-1|.
CASSLEGGGYNEQFF
TGCGCCAGCAGCTTGGAGGGGGGAGGGTACAATGAGCAGTTCTTC
>TRBJ1-2|.|TRBV6-1|.
CASREGTRTGYGYTF
TGTGCCAGCAGGGAAGGGACTCGGACGGGCTATGGCTACACCTTC
>TRBJ2-2|TRBD2|TRBV3-1/TRBV3-2|few
CASSPTGTSRSGELFF
TGTGCCAGCAGCCCCACCGGGACTAGCCGATCCGGGGAGCTGTTTTTT
>TRBJ2-1|.|TRBV4-1|few
CASSQVDILSYNEQFF
TGCGCCAGCAGCCAAGTAGACATCCTATCCTACAATGAGCAGTTCTTC
>TRBJ1-2|TRBD1|TRBV6-1|.
CASSETPGGFYGYTF
TGTGCCAGCAGTGAAACCCCAGGGGGCTTCTATGGCTACACCTTC
>TRBJ1-1|.|TRBV12-3/TRBV12-4|.
CASSMDPRTEAFF
TGTGCCAGCAGCATGGACCCGAGGACTGAAGCTTTCTTT
>TRBJ1-1|.|TRBV5-5|.
CASSLEGLNTEAFF
TGTGCCAGCAGCTTGGAGGGCTTGAACACTGAAGCTTTCTTT
>TRBJ1-6|.|TRBV6-5|.
CASSFSPDYNSPLHF
TGTGCCAGCAGTTTCTCCCCCGACTATAATTCACCCCTCCACTTT
>TRBJ1-2|.|TRBV6-5|.
CASSSSRGDSYGYTF
TGTGCCAGCAGTTCCTCTAGGGGGGATTCTTATGGCTACACCTTC
>TRBJ2-7|.|TRBV18|.
CASSRTGGGNSEQYF
TGTGCCAGCTCACGGACAGGCGGCGGGAATTCCGAGCAGTACTTC
>TRBJ1-3|TRBD1|TRBV18|.
CASSRQGGNTIYF
TGTGCCAGCTCACGACAGGGGGGAAACACCATATATTTT
>TRBJ2-2|TRBD2|TRBV4-1|.
CASSQGDGRPNAAGELFF
TGCGCCAGCAGCCAAGGTGACGGGAGGCCGAACGCCGCCGGGGAGCTGTTTTTT
>TRBJ2-7|TRBD2|TRBV5-1|.
CASSFTAGGREQYF
TGCGCCAGCAGCTTCACGGCGGGAGGGCGCGAGCAGTACTTC
>TRBJ2-2|TRBD2|TRBV18|.
CASSPSGRTNTGELFF
TGTGCCAGCTCACCCAGCGGGAGGACTAACACCGGGGAGCTGTTTTTT
>TRBJ1-3|.|TRBV5-1|once
CASSQGLSGNTIYF
TGCGCCAGCAGTCAGGGGCTCTCTGGAAACACCATATATTTT
>TRBJ1-3|.|TRBV5-1|.
CASSLESEIGNTIYF
TGCGCCAGCAGCTTGGAGTCGGAGATTGGAAACACCATATATTTT
>TRBJ2-2|.|TRBV5-1|.
CASSLMGTNTGELFF
TGCGCCAGCAGCTTGATGGGAACGAACACCGGGGAGCTGTTTTTT
>TRBJ1-2|.|TRBV2|.
CASEQDRSYGYTF
TGTGCCAGCGAGCAGGACAGATCCTATGGCTACACCTTC
>TRBJ2-1|TRBD2|TRBV19|.
CASTISGTSGKIPFF
TGTGCCAGTACTATCTCCGGGACTAGCGGGAAGATACCGTTCTTC
>TRBJ2-2|TRBD2|TRBV6-1|.
CASSEAPTSGNTGELFF
TGTGCCAGCAGTGAAGCGCCGACTAGCGGGAACACCGGGGAGCTGTTTTTT
>TRBJ1-1|.|TRBV11-1|.
CASSLGTGDTEAFF
TGTGCCAGCAGCTTAGGCACTGGGGACACTGAAGCTTTCTTT
>TRBJ1-5|TRBD1|TRBV30|.
CAWRPSGQFNQPQHF
TGTGCCTGGAGACCCTCGGGACAGTTTAATCAGCCCCAGCATTTT
>TRBJ2-2|TRBD1|TRBV2|.
CASSEEDRVPGELFF
TGTGCCAGCAGTGAGGAGGACAGGGTCCCCGGGGAGCTGTTTTTT
>TRBJ1-2|.|TRBV14|once
CASSRILGSGYTF
TGTGCCAGCAGCCGCATACTAGGGAGTGGCTACACCTTC
>TRBJ1-6|.|TRBV24-1|.
CATRRTASSYNSPLHF
TGTGCCACCAGGAGGACTGCGAGCTCCTATAATTCACCCCTCCACTTT
>TRBJ1-1|TRBD1|TRBV9|few
CASSVLTGDTEAFF
TGTGCCAGCAGCGTCCTGACAGGGGACACTGAAGCTTTCTTT
>TRBJ1-5|.|TRBV3-1/TRBV3-2|.
CASSPWDKSQPQHF
TGTGCCAGCAGCCCCTGGGACAAATCGCAGCCCCAGCATTTT
>TRBJ2-2|TRBD2|TRBV24-1|.
CATSDVGTSGNTGELFF
TGTGCCACCAGTGACGTCGGGACTAGCGGGAACACCGGGGAGCTGTTTTTT
>TRBJ2-3|TRBD1|TRBV7-6|.
CASSSEDRNTDTQYF
TGTGCCAGCAGCTCTGAGGACAGGAACACAGATACGCAGTATTTT
>TRBJ2-7|.|TRBV3-1/TRBV3-2|.
CASSPGNSYEQYF
TGTGCCAGCAGTCCGGGGAACTCCTACGAGCAGTACTTC
>TRBJ2-3|TRBD2|TRBV5-1|.
CASSLEASGGPTDTQYF
TGCGCCAGCAGCTTGGAGGCTAGCGGGGGACCCACAGATACGCAGTATTTT
>TRBJ2-5|TRBD1|TRBV6-5|.
CASSYPRTGSETQYF
TGTGCCAGCAGTTACCCCAGGACAGGGAGTGAGACCCAGTACTTC
>TRBJ1-1|.|TRBV12-3/TRBV12-4|few
CAVYQGVGTEAFF
TGTGCCGTTTACCAGGGAGTAGGTACTGAAGCTTTCTTT
>TRBJ1-6|.|TRBV3-1/TRBV3-2|once
CASSQLGRENSPLHF
TGTGCCAGCAGCCAGCTCGGGAGGGAGAATTCACCCCTCCACTTT
>TRBJ2-7|TRBD1|TRBV27|.
CASTSHADRGIHEQYF
TGTGCCAGCACATCCCATGCGGACAGGGGAATTCACGAGCAGTACTTC